This TCR beta chain originates from a study of blood T cell repertoires in COVID-19. Across the study: Sample material is recorded as cDNA or gDNA derived from T cells, B-cell-depleted T cells, or PBMCs.

Generated by immunoSEQ multiplex PCR, the TCRdb table keeps only in-frame clones and is missing some. The data contain fewer than 300,000 clones, approximately 85% of them singletons. The CDR3 is 13 amino acids. The V end lost 0 bases, the J end lost 7 bases, and 11 bases lay between the germline ends. Germline CDR1 SGHDT, CDR2 YYEEEE. Sequences were obtained from peripheral blood. The TCR was taken from a man aged 45 to 65 with active or convalescent COVID-19. This chain connects TRBV5-6 to TRBJ2-7; D unclear. DNA for the CDR3: TGTGCCAGCAGCTTGGGCCCACCCGGGGAGCAGTACTTC. Translating it yields CASSLGPPGEQYF.